This T cell receptor beta chain was identified during a study of regulatory T cells in long-lasting Graves disease. In this sample, this clonotype turned up a few times. Its target is unknown. V was pared by 2 bases and J by 3 bases, with 19 bases between. CDR3 length equals 17 residues. Germline V gene lookup returns CDR1 KGHSH and CDR2 LQKENI. Whole-study results and caveats: Comparison showed that persistent patients shared more public clonotypes (roughly 2,500) than new patients (approximately 870).

The time point is: persistent/refractory GD, antithyroid drugs over 5 years with positive TRAb. The TCR library was prepared using RNA isolated from PBMCs. For TCR beta, libraries came from iRepertoire HTBI primers and Arm-PCR of CDR3 regions. Using its own MiXCR run on the multiplex PCR reads, TCRdb lists one record per CDR3 protein. The data show about 290,000 distinct CDR3 sequences, around 21% seen once. This TCR was recovered from a female donor with Graves disease. This chain uses TRBV18 with TRBJ1-2; D unresolved. The sequencing here drew on peripheral blood mononuclear cells (PBMCs), taken when the disease was refractory, from a patient treated with antithyroid drugs. CDR3 loop: CASSPVLSKGTDYGYTF. CDR3 nucleotide sequence: TGTGCCAGCTCACCAGTTCTTAGTAAGGGTACGGACTATGGCTACACCTTC.